Listed below are T cell receptor beta chains from one sample, sequenced in a study of blood T cell repertoires in COVID-19. Repertoires were generated with immunoSEQ multiplex PCR, while TCRdb's copy carries only in-frame clones and drops some. The table lists under 40,000 clones, 89% of them singletons. Source material: peripheral blood. These receptors originate from a human donor in a cohort sampled during active COVID-19. Both conserved end residues are part of each CDR3. D genes are given only for firm matches. A row's size may be missing; if present it is once, few, many or a size class.

>TRBV29-1|TRBJ1-5|-|-
TGCAGCGCACAGGGATCCAATCAGCCCCAGCATTTT
CSAQGSNQPQHF
>TRBV7-6|TRBJ2-1|TRBD2|-
TGTGCCAGCAGCTATAGTGTCGGGACTAGCGGGGGCAATGAGCAGTTCTTC
CASSYSVGTSGGNEQFF
>TRBV9|TRBJ2-3|-|-
TGTGCCAGCACCCGGGCGGGTAAGACAGATACGCAGTATTTT
CASTRAGKTDTQYF
>TRBV30|TRBJ2-7|-|-
TGTGCCTGCCAGGGGTGGGCGACCTACGAGCAGTACTTC
CACQGWATYEQYF
>TRBV7-9|TRBJ2-1|-|-
TGTGCCAGCCTCCCGACTACCCACAATGAGCAGTTCTTC
CASLPTTHNEQFF
>TRBV7-9|TRBJ1-1|-|-
TGTGCCAGCAGCTTGGACAACTCGAACACTGAAGCTTTCTTT
CASSLDNSNTEAFF
>TRBV3-1/TRBV3-2|TRBJ2-1|TRBD2|-
TGTGCCAGCAGCTCCGGGACTAGCGGATACAATGAGCAGTTCTTC
CASSSGTSGYNEQFF
>TRBV5-1|TRBJ2-3|-|-
TGCGCCAGCAGCTTGGACAGGCCAAACACAGATACGCAGTATTTT
CASSLDRPNTDTQYF
>TRBV21-1|TRBJ2-7|-|-
TGTGCCAGCAGCAAAGCCCCCGGGACAGGGGGCTACGAGCAGTACTTC
CASSKAPGTGGYEQYF
>TRBV27|TRBJ2-7|-|-
TGTGCCAGCAGGTCTCGACAGTTCCCCTACGAGCAGTACTTC
CASRSRQFPYEQYF
>TRBV11-1|TRBJ1-2|TRBD1|-
TGTGCCAGCAGCCCCGACCGGACAGGGCTTGGCTACACCTTC
CASSPDRTGLGYTF
>TRBV7-2|TRBJ1-2|-|-
TGTGCCAGCAGCGCCACTCCAGGGAAGGTTAGTGGTGGCTACACCTTC
CASSATPGKVSGGYTF
>TRBV11-3|TRBJ2-1|TRBD2|-
TGTGCCAGCAGCCAGAGACTAGCGGCCTACAATGAGCAGTTCTTC
CASSQRLAAYNEQFF
>TRBV5-6|TRBJ2-7|TRBD2|-
TGTGCCAGCAGCTTGCCGGGACTAGCGGGGGTTGGCGAGCAGTACTTC
CASSLPGLAGVGEQYF
>TRBV11-2|TRBJ1-5|-|-
TGTGCCAGCAGCTTAGAAGGGGGAGAATCAGCGGCCCAGCATTTT
CASSLEGGESAAQHF
>TRBV7-9|TRBJ1-2|-|few
TGTGCCAGCAGCCCGATGGGGGGGCGAAATAACTATGGCTACACCTTC
CASSPMGGRNNYGYTF
>TRBV5-1|TRBJ1-2|-|-
TGCGCCAGCAGCTTGGGCCTCCCCGGGAACCCCATAGAGGGCTACACCTTC
CASSLGLPGNPIEGYTF
>TRBV6-5|TRBJ2-7|TRBD1|few
TGTGCCAGCAGTTACTCTCAGGACAGGGGAGCCTACGAGCAGTACTTC
CASSYSQDRGAYEQYF
>TRBV5-8|TRBJ1-6|TRBD1|-
TGTGCCACCGGGACAGGGACTTCACCCCTCCACTTT
CATGTGTSPLHF
>TRBV7-9|TRBJ1-2|-|-
TGTGCCAGCAGCCCCCGCGGTGGGTATGGCTACACCTTC
CASSPRGGYGYTF
>TRBV28|TRBJ2-7|TRBD2|once
TGTGCCAGCAGTTCCGGGACTAGCGGGAAGTACGAGCAGTACTTC
CASSSGTSGKYEQYF
>TRBV7-2|TRBJ1-4|TRBD1|-
TGTGCCAGCAGCTTAGGTGAAGGGACAGGGATTGAAAAACTGTTTTTT
CASSLGEGTGIEKLFF
>TRBV9|TRBJ2-2|TRBD1|-
TGTGCCAGCAGCGCCACAGGGGCCGGGGAGCTGTTTTTT
CASSATGAGELFF
>TRBV6-5|TRBJ2-7|TRBD1|-
TGTGCCAGCAGTTACAGGGACAGACCCTACGAGCAGTACTTC
CASSYRDRPYEQYF
>TRBV6-5|TRBJ1-1|-|-
TGTGCCAGCAGTTACTCCCGGCAGGGTTACACTGAAGCTTTCTTT
CASSYSRQGYTEAFF
>TRBV7-8|TRBJ2-7|TRBD1|-
TGTGCCAGCAGCTTAGGAACAGGGGGTACCTACGAGCAGTACTTC
CASSLGTGGTYEQYF
>TRBV15|TRBJ2-1|-|-
TGTGCCACCATAGTCTCCGAGCCGAAACCTTCCTGTTACAATGAGCAGTTCTTC
CATIVSEPKPSCYNEQFF
>TRBV7-2|TRBJ2-1|-|-
TGTGCCAGCAGCCTGGGACATCCCAATGAGCAGTTCTTC
CASSLGHPNEQFF
>TRBV19|TRBJ2-7|-|once
TGTGCCAGTATCGGGCAGGGGCGGGACGAGCAGTACTTC
CASIGQGRDEQYF
>TRBV27|TRBJ2-1|TRBD2|-
TGTGCCAGCAGGGGACTAGAGGGGCGAAATGAGCAGTTCTTC
CASRGLEGRNEQFF
>TRBV7-2|TRBJ2-7|-|once
TGTGCCAGCAGTACCGTAGGGGGAGCAACCTACGAGCAGTACTTC
CASSTVGGATYEQYF
>TRBV27|TRBJ2-6|-|-
TGTGCCAGCAGTCTAGCGACCGAGCGACTCGTCCTGACTTTC
CASSLATERLVLTF
>TRBV29-1|TRBJ1-1|TRBD1|-
TGCAGCGCGTACAGGGGCGCCCGGCACACTGAAGCTTTCTTT
CSAYRGARHTEAFF